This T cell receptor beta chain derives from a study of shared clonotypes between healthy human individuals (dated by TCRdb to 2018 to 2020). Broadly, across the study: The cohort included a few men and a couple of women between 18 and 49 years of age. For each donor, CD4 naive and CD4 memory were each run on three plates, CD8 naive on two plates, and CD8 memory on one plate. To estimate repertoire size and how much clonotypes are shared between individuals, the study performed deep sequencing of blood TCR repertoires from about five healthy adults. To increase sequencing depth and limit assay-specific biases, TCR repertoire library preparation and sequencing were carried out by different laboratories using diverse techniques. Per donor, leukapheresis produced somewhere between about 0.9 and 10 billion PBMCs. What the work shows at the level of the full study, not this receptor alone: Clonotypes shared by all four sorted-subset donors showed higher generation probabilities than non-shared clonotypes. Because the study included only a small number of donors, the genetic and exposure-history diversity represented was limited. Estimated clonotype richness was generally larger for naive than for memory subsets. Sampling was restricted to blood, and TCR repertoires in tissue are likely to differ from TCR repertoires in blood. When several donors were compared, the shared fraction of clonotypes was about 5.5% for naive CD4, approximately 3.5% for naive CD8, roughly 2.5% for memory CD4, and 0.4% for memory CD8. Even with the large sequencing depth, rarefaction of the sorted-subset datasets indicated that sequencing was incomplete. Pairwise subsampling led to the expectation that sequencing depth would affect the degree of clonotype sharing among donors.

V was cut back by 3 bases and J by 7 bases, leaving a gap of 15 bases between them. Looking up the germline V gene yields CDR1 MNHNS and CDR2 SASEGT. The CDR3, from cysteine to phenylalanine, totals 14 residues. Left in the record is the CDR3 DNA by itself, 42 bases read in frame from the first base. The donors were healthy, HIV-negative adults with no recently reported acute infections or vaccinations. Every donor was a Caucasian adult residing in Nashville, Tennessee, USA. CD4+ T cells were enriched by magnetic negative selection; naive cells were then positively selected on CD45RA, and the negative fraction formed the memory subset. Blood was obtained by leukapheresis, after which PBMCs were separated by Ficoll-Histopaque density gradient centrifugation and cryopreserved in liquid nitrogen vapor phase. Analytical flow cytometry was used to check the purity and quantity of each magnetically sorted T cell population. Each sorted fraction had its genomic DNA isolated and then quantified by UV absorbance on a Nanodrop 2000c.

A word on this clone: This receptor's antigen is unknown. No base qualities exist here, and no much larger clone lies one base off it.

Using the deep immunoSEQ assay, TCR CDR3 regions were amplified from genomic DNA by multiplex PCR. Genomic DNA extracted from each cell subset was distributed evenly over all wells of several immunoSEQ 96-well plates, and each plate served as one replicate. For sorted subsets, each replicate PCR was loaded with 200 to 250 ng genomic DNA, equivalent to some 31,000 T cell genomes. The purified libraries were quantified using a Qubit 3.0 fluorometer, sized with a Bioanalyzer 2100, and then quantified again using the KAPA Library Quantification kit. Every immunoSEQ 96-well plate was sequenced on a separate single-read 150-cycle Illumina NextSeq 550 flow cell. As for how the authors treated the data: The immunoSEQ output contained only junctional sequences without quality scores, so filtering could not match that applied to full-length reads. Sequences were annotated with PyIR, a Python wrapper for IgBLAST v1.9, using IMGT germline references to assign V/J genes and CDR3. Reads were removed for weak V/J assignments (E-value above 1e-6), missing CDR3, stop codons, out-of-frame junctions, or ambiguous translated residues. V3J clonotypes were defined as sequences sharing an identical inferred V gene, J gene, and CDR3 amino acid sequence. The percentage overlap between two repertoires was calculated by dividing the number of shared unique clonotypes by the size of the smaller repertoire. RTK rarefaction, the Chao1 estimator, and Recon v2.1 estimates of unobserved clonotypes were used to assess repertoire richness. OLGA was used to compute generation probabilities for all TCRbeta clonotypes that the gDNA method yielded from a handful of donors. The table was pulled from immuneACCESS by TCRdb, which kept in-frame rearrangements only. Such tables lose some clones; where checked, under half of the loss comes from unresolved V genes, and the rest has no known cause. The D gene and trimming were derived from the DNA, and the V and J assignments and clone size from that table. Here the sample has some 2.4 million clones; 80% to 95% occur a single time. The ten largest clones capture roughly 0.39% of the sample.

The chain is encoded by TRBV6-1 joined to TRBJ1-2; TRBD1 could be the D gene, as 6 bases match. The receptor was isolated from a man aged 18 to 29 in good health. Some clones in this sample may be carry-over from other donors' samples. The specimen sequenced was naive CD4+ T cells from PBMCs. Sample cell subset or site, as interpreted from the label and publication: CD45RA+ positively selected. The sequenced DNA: TGTGCCAGCAGTGATTTGGCGGGGGGCGGTGGCTACACCTTC. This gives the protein CASSDLAGGGGYTF.